This T cell receptor (beta chain) emerged from a study of T cell clones after liver transplantation. Clones were sequenced by immunoSEQ multiplex PCR, and TCRdb holds only the in-frame ones, with some missing. The sample holds some 59,000 clones, about 64% seen once. The CDR3 consists of 14 residues. V shed 2 bases, J shed 8 bases, and the junction held 3 bases outside the gene matches. The germline CDR1 and CDR2 sequences are PRHDT and FYEKMQ (reference sequence). The rearrangement links TRBV13 to TRBJ1-6, with 7 bases matching TRBD1. This TCR derives from a human donor who received a liver transplant. The sample was CD4+ T cells from blood, taken before liver transplant. The CDR3 loop is CASSLRGRDSPLHF. The DNA for the CDR3 is TGTGCCAGCAGCTTAAGGGGGCGCGATTCACCCCTCCACTTT.